The 4 T cell receptor beta chains listed next were all sequenced from one sample in a study of T-cell memory formation after mild COVID-19. TCRdb itself ran the 5' RACE reads through MiXCR, one entry per CDR3 protein. The sample includes around 500,000 distinct CDR3 sequences, roughly 18% seen only once; the top ten take 9% to 15%. The sequenced sample was PBMCs or a T cell subset sorted from them (not recorded which). Receptors were obtained from an adult woman who had mild COVID-19 (a few samples of this study predate the infection). Cell type and time point are not known.

This sequence joins TRBV10-3 and TRBJ2-7; D remains unclear. V lost 6 bases and J 7 bases, leaving 13 bases between the germline ends. The CDR3 consists of 12 residues. CDR1 is ENHRY, CDR2 SYGVKD, per germline. CDR3 DNA: TGTGCCATCAGGGCGCCCCTCGGGGAGCAGTACTTC. Its translation is CAIRAPLGEQYF.

This clonotype was found many times. The chain uses TRBV5-5 and TRBJ2-7; D possibly corresponds to TRBD1 (5 bases). V was cut by 0 bases and J by 2 bases, with 12 bases left in between. The CDR3 contains 15 residues. Germline values: CDR1 SGHKS, CDR2 YYEKEE (reference sequence). The CDR3 DNA is TGTGCCAGCAGCTTGGCGAACAGGCCCCCCTACGAGCAGTACTTC. This gives the protein CASSLANRPPYEQYF.

V gene TRBV7-9 combines with J gene TRBJ2-7; 11 bases agree with TRBD2. CDR1 is SEHNR, CDR2 FQNEAQ, per germline (reference sequence). After removal of 7 bases from V and 2 bases from J, the junction contained 7 bases not matched to a gene. The CDR3 runs 15 residues. The CDR3: CASIPGLAATYEQYF. The CDR3 DNA follows: TGTGCCAGCATCCCGGGACTAGCGGCTACCTACGAGCAGTACTTC.

CDR3 sequence (DNA): TGCGCCAGCAGCCACGACCTAGCGGGACCCTACGAGCAGTACTTC. It codes for CASSHDLAGPYEQYF. This chain links TRBV4-3 with TRBJ2-7; 9 nucleotides line up with TRBD2. V shed 3 bases and J 2 bases; nucleotides not matched to a gene: 5. CDR1 LGHNA and CDR2 YSLEER come from the germline V gene. This CDR3 is 15 amino acids long.